This T cell receptor (beta chain) appears in the sequencing data of a study of CD8+CD57+ T cells in acquired aplastic anemia. V was clipped by 3 bases and J by 5 bases, with 14 bases between them. The germline gives CDR1 ENHRY, CDR2 SYGVKD. This CDR3 is built from 15 residues. TCR beta VDJ and CDR3 were profiled, and genomic DNA was the template. TCRdb fed the reads into MiXCR, producing one record per CDR3 protein. The repertoire holds some 220,000 distinct CDR3 sequences, with 34% as singletons. The sequencing input was sorted CD4+, CD8+, or CD8+CD57+ T cells (not recorded which) from PBMCs. The TCR sequence derives from a human donor in good health, serving as a control. The chain recombines TRBV10-3 with TRBJ1-3, with D tentatively TRBD1 (6 bases). The CDR3: CAISEGGIFRNTIYF. As DNA, the CDR3 is TGTGCCATCAGTGAAGGGGGTATATTTCGAAACACCATATATTTT.